The source of this TCR beta chain is a study of T cells in Graves' hyperthyroidism and ophthalmopathy (dated by TCRdb to about 2019). Looking at the study overall: Peripheral blood was collected at initial diagnosis, before any treatment. The 85 to 100 discovery patients were divided at random into training and test sets in a 7:3 ratio. The study also compared thyroid tissue and blood T-cell repertoires from more than five Graves' hyperthyroidism patients. Following sampling, methimazole starting at 30 mg daily was given to hyperthyroidism patients, and high-dose intravenous methylprednisolone was given to ophthalmopathy patients. Prospective prediction of ophthalmopathy was tested in an independent validation cohort consisting of under 20 hyperthyroidism patients and around 17 patients who later progressed to ophthalmopathy. To identify distinguishing TCR V-J signatures, a discovery cohort of around 100 patients was used, comprising 43 with Graves' ophthalmopathy and around 57 with stable Graves' hyperthyroidism. According to the paper, TCR Vbeta CDR3 sequencing was carried out on roughly 130 peripheral blood samples, which came from over 40 ophthalmopathy, roughly 75 hyperthyroidism and 17 progressor patients.

The hyperthyroidism patients were between 18 and 65 years old and newly diagnosed, with a disease duration of less than 2 months. Exclusion was applied to patients with uncontrolled infections, other autoimmune diseases, pregnancy or lactation. Clinical symptoms, serum thyroxine and TRAb, thyroid ultrasound, and orbital computed tomography formed the basis for the diagnoses. For progressor patients, blood was drawn at the first diagnosis of hyperthyroidism, before any ophthalmopathy symptoms had appeared. Ficoll-Paque density gradient centrifugation was used to isolate PBMCs from 9.5 to 10 ml of fresh peripheral blood. Progressor patients were first diagnosed with Graves' hyperthyroidism and then developed ophthalmopathy during follow-up. Total RNA was extracted using Trizol reagent, and RNA quality was assessed on an Agilent 2100 Bioanalyzer. TCR beta CDR3 regions were amplified from RNA transcripts. The first round of RT-PCR for the TCR CDR3 was performed with the HTBI primer set and the Qiagen OneStep RT-PCR kit. Libraries were constructed in a second round of multiplex PCR, after which size selection and purification were carried out. Sequencing of the libraries was done on an Illumina HiSeq2000 using paired-end 100 bp reads. In the source study's methods: SOAPnuke was used to process the raw data, removing reads that contained adapters or uncalled bases, had a mean Phred below 15, or lacked an exact match to the constant primer or identifier. COPE v1.2.5 was used to merge high-quality paired reads, and clonotypes were defined as unique nucleotide sequences. MiTCR v1.1 was used to align clonotypes to the IMGT TRBV, TRBD and TRBJ reference segments. Analysis was restricted to V-J combinations with a frequency above 0.0001, which covered over 98% of repertoires. The TCS score was defined as F50 (clonal expansion) divided by E x V (chaos), with BLOSUM62-based TCRdist calculated between CDR3 peptides within each V-J. Welch's t-statistics and random forest reduced around 550 V-J features to roughly 13, which were used in a naive Bayes classifier (R e1071). TCRdb ran its own pipeline on the public reads, namely fastp trimming at Q25 and MiXCR clone calling, and kept in-frame beta chains. Each CDR3 protein appears once, grouped with its most common genes and DNA. It is TCRdb's table, rather than the study itself, that gives the V and J calls and clone size. The sample table records hundreds of thousands of distinct CDR3 sequences; approximately 15% of these occur just once. 4.5% to 6% of the sample is taken by the ten largest.

V lost 7 bases and J lost 4 bases, and the count of bases not matched to a germline gene is 3. The CDR3 starts with the cysteine, ends with the phenylalanine, and has 13 residues. The CDR3 DNA has 39 bases and is translated from base 1. CDR1 and CDR2 are read off the germline V gene as MDHEN and SYDVKM. Beyond this particular receptor, the publication reports: In cross-validation, a model built on a 13 V-J signature told ophthalmopathy apart from stable hyperthyroidism with under 90% sensitivity and approximately 81% specificity, and in testing the same model reached 80%/75%. During validation, the model predicted progression to ophthalmopathy a median of about 6.5 months ahead of onset, with 60% to 71% sensitivity and under 85% specificity. No statistical method was used to fix the sample size in advance, and group allocation was not hidden from the investigators. Blood samples also contained most of the expanded thyroid clonotypes (frequency above 0.001), which suggests that blood repertoires may reflect thyroid immune responses.

Ten or more counts support this clonotype. Its antigen target is currently unknown. No clone much larger than this one lies a single base away; base qualities are absent. The chain uses TRBV28 and TRBJ1-4; 7 junctional bases match TRBD1. What was sequenced was blood. The origin of this receptor is a woman younger than 45 with Graves' hyperthyroidism that later progressed to Graves' ophthalmopathy. The CDR3 corresponds to CASTGTDNEKLFF. At the DNA level, the sequence is TGTGCCAGCACCGGGACAGATAATGAAAAACTGTTTTTT.